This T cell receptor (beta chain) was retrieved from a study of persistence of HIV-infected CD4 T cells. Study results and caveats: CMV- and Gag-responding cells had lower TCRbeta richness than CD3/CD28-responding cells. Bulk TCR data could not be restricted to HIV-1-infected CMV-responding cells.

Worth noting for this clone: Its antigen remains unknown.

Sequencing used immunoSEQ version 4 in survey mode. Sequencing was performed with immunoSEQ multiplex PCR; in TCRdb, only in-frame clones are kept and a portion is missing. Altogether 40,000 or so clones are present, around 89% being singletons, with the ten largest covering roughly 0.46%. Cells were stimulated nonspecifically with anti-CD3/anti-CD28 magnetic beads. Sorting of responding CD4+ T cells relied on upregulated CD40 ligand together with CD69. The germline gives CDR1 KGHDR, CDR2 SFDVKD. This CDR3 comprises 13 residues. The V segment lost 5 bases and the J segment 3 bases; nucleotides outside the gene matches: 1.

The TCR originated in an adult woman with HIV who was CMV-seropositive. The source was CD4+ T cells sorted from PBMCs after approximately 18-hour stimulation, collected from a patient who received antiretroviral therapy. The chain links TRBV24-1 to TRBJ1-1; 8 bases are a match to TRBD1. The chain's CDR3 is CATSAGGYTEAFF. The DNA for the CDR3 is TGTGCCACCAGTGCAGGGGGCTACACTGAAGCTTTCTTT.